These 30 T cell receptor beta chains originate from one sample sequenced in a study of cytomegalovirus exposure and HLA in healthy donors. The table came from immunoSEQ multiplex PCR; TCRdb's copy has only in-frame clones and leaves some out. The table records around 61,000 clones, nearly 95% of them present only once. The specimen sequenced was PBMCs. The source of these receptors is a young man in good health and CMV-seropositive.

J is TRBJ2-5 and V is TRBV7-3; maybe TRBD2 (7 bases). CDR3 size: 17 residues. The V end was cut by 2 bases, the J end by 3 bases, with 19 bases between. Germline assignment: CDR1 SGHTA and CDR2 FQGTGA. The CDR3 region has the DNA TGTGCCAGCAGCTTACACGGGGAGGGACACCGAGAAGAGACCCAGTACTTC. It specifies CASSLHGEGHREETQYF.

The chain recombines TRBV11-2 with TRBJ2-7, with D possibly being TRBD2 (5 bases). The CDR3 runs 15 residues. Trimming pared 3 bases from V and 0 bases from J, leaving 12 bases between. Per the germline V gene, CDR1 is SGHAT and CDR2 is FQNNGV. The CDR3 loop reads CASSFPVGSSYEQYF. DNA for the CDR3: TGTGCCAGCAGCTTCCCAGTGGGGAGCTCCTACGAGCAGTACTTC.

CDR3: CASSSPGLSENTDTQYF. The CDR3 bases are TGTGCCAGCAGTTCCCCCGGTCTTAGCGAAAACACAGATACGCAGTATTTT. The chain joins TRBV27 to TRBJ2-3; weak D call: TRBD2 (5 bases). In germline, CDR1 is MNHEY, CDR2 SMNVEV (reference sequence). CDR3 size: 17 residues. V was shortened by 4 bases and J by 2 bases, with 19 bases between the two germline ends.

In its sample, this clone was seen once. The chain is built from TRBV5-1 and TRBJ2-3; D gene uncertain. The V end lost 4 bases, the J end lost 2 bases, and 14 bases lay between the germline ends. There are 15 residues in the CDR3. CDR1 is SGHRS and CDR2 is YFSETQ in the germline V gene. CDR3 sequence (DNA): TGCGCCAGCAGCCTAGACCCGCCTTTCACAGATACGCAGTATTTT. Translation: CASSLDPPFTDTQYF.

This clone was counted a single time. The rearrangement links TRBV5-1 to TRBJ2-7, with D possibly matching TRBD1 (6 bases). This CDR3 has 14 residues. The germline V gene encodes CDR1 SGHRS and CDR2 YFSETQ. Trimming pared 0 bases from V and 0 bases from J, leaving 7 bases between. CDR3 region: CASSLDRASYEQYF. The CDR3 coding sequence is TGCGCCAGCAGCTTGGACAGGGCCTCCTACGAGCAGTACTTC.

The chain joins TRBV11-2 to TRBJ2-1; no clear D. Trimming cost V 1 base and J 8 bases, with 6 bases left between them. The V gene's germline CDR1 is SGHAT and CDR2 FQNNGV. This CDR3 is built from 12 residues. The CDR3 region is CASSLGAYEQFF. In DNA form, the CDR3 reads TGTGCCAGCAGCTTAGGAGCCTATGAGCAGTTCTTC.

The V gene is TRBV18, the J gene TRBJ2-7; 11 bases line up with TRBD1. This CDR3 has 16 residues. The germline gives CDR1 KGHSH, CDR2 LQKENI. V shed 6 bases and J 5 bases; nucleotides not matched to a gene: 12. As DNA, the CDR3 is TGTGCCAGCTCGCCTCTAGGACAGGGGGCGACGAACGAGCAGTACTTC. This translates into CASSPLGQGATNEQYF.

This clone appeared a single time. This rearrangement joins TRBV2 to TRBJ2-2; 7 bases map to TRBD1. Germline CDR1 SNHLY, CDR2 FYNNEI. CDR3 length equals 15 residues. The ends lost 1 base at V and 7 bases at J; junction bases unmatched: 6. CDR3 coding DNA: TGTGCCAGCAGTGAAGGTGCACAGGGGAACGGGGAGCTGTTTTTT. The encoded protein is CASSEGAQGNGELFF.

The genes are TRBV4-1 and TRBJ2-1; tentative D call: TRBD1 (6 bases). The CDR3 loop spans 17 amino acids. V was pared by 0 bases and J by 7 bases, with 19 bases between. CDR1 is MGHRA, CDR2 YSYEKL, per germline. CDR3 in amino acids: CASSQDQGQGLWNEQFF. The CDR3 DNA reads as TGCGCCAGCAGCCAAGATCAGGGGCAGGGGTTATGGAATGAGCAGTTCTTC.

The CDR3 reads CASSVEASGNTIYF. CDR3 coding DNA: TGTGCCAGCAGCGTAGAAGCCTCTGGAAACACCATATATTTT. The V and J genes are TRBV9 and TRBJ1-3; D is undetermined. Germline V gene sequence: CDR1 SGDLS, CDR2 YYNGEE. V lost 0 bases to trimming and J lost 0 bases, with 4 bases between them. This CDR3 has 14 residues.

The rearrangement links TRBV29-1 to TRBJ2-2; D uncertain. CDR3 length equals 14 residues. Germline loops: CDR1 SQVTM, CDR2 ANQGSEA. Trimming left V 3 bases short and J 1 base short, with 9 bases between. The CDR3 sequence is CSVERQMNTGELFF. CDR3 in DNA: TGCAGCGTTGAGAGGCAGATGAACACCGGGGAGCTGTTTTTT.

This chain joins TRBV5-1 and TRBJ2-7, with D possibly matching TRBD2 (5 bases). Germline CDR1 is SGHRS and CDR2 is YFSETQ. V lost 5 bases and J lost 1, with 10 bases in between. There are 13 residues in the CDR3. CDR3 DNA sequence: TGCGCCAGCAGGGAGGTCCCTTCCTACGAGCAGTACTTC. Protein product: CASREVPSYEQYF.

The CDR3 DNA reads as TGTGCCAGCGGACAGGGGCTTACCGGGGAGCTGTTTTTT. It yields the protein CASGQGLTGELFF. The chain carries TRBV7-2 and TRBJ2-2, with 9 bases fitting TRBD1. The CDR3 has 13 amino acids. The germline gives CDR1 SGHTA, CDR2 FQGNSA. After removal of 8 bases from V and 5 bases from J, the junction contained 3 bases not matched to a gene. The full variable domain, in which reference TRBV7-2 and TRBJ2-2 provide the parts outside the CDR3, is GAGVSQSPSNKVTEKGKDVELRCDPISGHTALYWYRQSLGQGLEFLIYFQGNSAPDKSGLPSDRFSAERTGGSVSTLTIQRTQQEDSAVYLCASGQGLTGELFFGEGSRLTVL.

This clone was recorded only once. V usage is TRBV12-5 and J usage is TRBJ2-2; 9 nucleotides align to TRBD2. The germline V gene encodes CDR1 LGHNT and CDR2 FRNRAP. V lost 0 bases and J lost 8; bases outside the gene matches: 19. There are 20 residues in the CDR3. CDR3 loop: CASGLVLEIAGGRRPGELFF. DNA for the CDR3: TGTGCTAGTGGTTTGGTACTTGAGATCGCGGGGGGGAGGCGTCCGGGGGAGCTGTTTTTT. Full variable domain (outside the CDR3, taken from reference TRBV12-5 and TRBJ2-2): DARVTQTPRHKVTEMGQEVTMRCQPILGHNTVFWYRQTMMQGLELLAYFRNRAPLDDSGMPKDRFSAEMPDATLATLKIQPSEPRDSAVYFCASGLVLEIAGGRRPGELFFGEGSRLTVL.

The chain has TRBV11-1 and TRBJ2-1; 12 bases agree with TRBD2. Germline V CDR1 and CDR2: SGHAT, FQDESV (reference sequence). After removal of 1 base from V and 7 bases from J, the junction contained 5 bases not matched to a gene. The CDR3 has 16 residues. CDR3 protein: CASSLGTSGRWNEQFF. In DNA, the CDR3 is TGTGCCAGCAGCTTAGGAACTAGCGGGAGGTGGAATGAGCAGTTCTTC.

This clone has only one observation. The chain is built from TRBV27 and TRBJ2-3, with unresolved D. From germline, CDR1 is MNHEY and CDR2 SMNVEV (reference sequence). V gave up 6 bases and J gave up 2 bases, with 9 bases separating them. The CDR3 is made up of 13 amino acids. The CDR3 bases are TGTGCCAGCAGCTCGAGAGACACAGATACGCAGTATTTT. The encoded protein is CASSSRDTDTQYF.

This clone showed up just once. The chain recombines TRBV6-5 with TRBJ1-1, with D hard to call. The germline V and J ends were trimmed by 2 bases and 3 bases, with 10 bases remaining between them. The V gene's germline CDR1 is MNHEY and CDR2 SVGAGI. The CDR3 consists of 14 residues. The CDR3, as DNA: TGTGCCAGCAGTTACGGAGGTTCAGACACTGAAGCTTTCTTT. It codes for CASSYGGSDTEAFF.

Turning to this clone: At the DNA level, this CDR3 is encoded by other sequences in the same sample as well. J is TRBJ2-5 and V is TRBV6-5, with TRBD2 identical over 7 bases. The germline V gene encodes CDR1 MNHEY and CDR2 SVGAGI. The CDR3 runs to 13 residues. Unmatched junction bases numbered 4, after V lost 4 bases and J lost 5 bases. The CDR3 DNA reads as TGTGCCAGCAGTTGGGGGGGAGGGGAGACCCAGTACTTC. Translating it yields CASSWGGGETQYF.

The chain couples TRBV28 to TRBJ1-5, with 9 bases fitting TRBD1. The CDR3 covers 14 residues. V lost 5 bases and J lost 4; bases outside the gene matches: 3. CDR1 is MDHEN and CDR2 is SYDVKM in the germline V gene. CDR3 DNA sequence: TGTGCCAGCAGTATCGGGACAGGGAATCAGCCCCAGCATTTT. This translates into CASSIGTGNQPQHF.

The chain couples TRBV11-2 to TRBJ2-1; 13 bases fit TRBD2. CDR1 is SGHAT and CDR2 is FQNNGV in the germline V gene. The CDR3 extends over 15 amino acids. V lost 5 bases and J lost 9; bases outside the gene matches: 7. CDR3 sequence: CASSLGLAGDREQFF. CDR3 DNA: TGTGCCAGCAGCCTCGGACTAGCGGGAGATCGTGAGCAGTTCTTC.

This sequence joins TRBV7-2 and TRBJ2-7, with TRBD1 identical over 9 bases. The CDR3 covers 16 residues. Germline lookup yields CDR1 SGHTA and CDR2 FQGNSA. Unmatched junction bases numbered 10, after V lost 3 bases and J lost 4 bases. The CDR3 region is CASSLTGTGGLYEQYF. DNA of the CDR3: TGTGCCAGCAGCTTGACGGGTACAGGGGGCTTGTACGAGCAGTACTTC.

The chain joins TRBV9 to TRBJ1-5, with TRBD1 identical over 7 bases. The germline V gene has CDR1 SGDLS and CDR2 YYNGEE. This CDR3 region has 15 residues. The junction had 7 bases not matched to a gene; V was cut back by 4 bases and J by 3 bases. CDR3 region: CASSPRTGPNQPQHF. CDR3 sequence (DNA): TGTGCCAGCAGCCCCCGGACAGGCCCCAATCAGCCCCAGCATTTT.

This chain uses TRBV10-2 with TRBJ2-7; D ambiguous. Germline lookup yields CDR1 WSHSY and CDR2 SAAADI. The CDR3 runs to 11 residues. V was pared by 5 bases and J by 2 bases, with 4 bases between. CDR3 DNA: TGCGCCAGCAGTCCAACCTACGAGCAGTACTTC. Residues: CASSPTYEQYF.

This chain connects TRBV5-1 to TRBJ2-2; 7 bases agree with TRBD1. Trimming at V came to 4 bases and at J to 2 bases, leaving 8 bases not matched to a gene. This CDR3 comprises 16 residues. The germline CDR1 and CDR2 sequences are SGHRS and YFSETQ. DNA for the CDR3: TGCGCCAGCAGCAAACCCGACAGGGCCAACACCGGGGAGCTGTTTTTT. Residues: CASSKPDRANTGELFF.

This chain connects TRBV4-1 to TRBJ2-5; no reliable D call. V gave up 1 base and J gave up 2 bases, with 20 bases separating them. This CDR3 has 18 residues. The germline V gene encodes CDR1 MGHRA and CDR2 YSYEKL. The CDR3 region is CASSQAHQTRTLQETQYF. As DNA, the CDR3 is TGCGCCAGCAGCCAAGCCCATCAGACACGAACCCTACAAGAGACCCAGTACTTC.

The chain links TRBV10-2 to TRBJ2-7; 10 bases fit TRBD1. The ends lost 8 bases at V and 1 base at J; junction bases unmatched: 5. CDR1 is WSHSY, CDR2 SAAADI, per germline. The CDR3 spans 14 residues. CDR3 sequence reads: CASDGTGESYEQYF. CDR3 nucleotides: TGCGCCAGCGATGGGACAGGGGAGTCCTACGAGCAGTACTTC.

CDR3 sequence reads: CASSLPRASYEQYF. The CDR3 bases are TGTGCCAGCAGCTTGCCGAGGGCCTCCTACGAGCAGTACTTC. The chain has TRBV5-4 and TRBJ2-7; D is possibly TRBD2 (5 bases). Germline V gene data show CDR1 as SGHNT and CDR2 as YYREEE (reference sequence). V was cut by 1 base and J by 0 bases, with 8 bases left in between. The CDR3 contains 14 residues.

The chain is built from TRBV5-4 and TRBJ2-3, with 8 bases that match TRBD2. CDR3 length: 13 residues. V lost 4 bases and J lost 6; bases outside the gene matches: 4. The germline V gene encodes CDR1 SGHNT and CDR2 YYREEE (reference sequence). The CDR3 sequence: CASSPRTSDTQYF. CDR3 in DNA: TGTGCCAGCAGCCCCAGGACTAGCGATACGCAGTATTTT.

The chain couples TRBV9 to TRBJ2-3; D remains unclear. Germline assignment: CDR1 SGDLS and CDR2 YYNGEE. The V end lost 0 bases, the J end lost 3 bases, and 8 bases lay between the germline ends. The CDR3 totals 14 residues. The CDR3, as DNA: TGTGCCAGCAGCGTAGTGTCCCCGACAGATACGCAGTATTTT. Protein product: CASSVVSPTDTQYF.

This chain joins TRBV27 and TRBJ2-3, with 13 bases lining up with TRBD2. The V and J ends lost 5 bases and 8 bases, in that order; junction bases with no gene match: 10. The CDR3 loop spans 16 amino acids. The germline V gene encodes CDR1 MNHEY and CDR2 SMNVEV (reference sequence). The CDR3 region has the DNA TGTGCCAGCAGTCCCGGACTAGCGGGAGTCTATGGTACGCAGTATTTT. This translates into CASSPGLAGVYGTQYF.